The entry below describes one T cell receptor beta chain. The data derive from a study of cytomegalovirus exposure and HLA in healthy donors. The CDR3 runs 16 residues. V was cut by 0 bases and J by 6 bases, with 19 bases left in between. In germline, CDR1 is SGHRS, CDR2 YFSETQ. Both 60 Vbeta primers and 13 Jbeta primers went into the PCR. The assay was immunoSEQ multiplex PCR, and TCRdb's table has in-frame clones only and misses some. This sample has about 130,000 clones, with around 75% found just once. Specimen: PBMCs. The V and J genes are TRBV5-1 and TRBJ2-7, with TRBD2 as a possible D gene (6 bases). This sequence originates from a middle-aged man in good health and CMV-seronegative. In nucleotides, the CDR3 is TGCGCCAGCAGCTTGGCGCTAGCCGCCGGGGAGGTCGAGCAGTACTTC. It specifies CASSLALAAGEVEQYF.